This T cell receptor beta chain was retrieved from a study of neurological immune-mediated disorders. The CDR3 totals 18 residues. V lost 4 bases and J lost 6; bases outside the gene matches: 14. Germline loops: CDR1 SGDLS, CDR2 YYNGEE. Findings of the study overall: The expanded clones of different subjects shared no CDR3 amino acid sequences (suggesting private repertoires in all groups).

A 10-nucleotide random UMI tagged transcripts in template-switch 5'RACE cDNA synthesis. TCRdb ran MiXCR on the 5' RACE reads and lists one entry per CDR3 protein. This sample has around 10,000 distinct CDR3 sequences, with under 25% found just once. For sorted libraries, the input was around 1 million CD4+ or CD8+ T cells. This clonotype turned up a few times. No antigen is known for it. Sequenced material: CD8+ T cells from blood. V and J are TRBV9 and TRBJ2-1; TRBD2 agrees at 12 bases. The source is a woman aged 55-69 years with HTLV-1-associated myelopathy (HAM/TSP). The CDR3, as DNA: TGTGCCAGCAGCTCCGTTACGTCTAGCGGGGGGGCGGCCAATGAGCAGTTCTTC. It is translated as CASSSVTSSGGAANEQFF.